This T cell receptor beta chain was identified during a study of cytomegalovirus exposure and HLA in healthy donors. Whole-study results and caveats: Rarity marked most TCR sequences, yet some public TCRs occurred in many donors. The study labeled more than 150 TCR beta chains cytomegalovirus-associated. In a later analysis, compared with equally common non-associated chains, HLA-associated beta chains were more expanded. Earlier analysis looked at TCR beta V segments, and most were productive about 90% or about 30% of the time.

Germline CDR1 SEHNR, CDR2 FQNEAQ (reference sequence). The CDR3 extends over 17 amino acids. V was clipped by 1 base and J by 0 bases, with 13 bases between them. PCR involved 60 Vbeta and 13 Jbeta primers. The assay was immunoSEQ multiplex PCR, and TCRdb's table has in-frame clones only and misses some. The sample has around 77,000 clones; more than 75% are singletons. Note on this clone: The antigen is undetermined.

Material: PBMCs. The chain couples TRBV7-9 to TRBJ2-1; TRBD1 might be the D (5 bases). The receptor was derived from a man aged 40-49 years in good health and CMV-seronegative. CDR3 residues: CASSLVQGAASYNEQFF. DNA for the CDR3: TGTGCCAGCAGCTTAGTGCAAGGGGCGGCCTCCTACAATGAGCAGTTCTTC.